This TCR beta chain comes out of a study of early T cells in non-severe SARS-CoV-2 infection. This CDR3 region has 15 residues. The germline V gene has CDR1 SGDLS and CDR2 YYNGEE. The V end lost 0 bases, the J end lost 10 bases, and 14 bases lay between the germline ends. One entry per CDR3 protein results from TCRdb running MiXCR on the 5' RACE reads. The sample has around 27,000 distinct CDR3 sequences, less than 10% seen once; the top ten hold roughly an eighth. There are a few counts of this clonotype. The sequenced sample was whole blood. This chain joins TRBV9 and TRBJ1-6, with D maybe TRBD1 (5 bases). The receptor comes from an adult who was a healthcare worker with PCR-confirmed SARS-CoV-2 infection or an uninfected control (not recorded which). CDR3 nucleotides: TGTGCCAGCAGCGTAGACCCGGGACCCTGGTCACCCCTCCACTTT. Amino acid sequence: CASSVDPGPWSPLHF.